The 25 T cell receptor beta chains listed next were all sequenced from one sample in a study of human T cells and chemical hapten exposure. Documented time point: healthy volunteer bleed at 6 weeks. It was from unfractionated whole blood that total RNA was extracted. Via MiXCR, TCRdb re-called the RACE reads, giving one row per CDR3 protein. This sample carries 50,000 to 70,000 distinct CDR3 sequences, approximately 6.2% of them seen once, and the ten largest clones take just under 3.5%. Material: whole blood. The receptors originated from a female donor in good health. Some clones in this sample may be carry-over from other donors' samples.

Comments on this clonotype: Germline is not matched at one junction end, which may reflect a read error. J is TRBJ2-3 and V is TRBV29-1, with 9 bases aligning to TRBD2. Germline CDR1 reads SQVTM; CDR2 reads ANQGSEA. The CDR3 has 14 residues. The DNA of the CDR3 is TGCAGCGTTGTCGGGACTAGCCCCACAGATACGAAGTATTTT. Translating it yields CSVVGTSPTDTKYF.

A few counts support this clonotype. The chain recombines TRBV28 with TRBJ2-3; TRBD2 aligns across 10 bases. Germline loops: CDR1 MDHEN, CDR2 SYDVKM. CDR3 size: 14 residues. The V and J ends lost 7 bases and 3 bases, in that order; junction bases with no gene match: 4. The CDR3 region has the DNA TGTGCCAGCACGCTAGCGGGAGAAACAGATACGCAGTATTTT. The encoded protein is CASTLAGETDTQYF. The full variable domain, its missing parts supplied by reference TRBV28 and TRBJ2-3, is DVKVTQSSRYLVKRTGEKVFLECVQDMDHENMFWYRQDPGLGLRLIYFSYDVKMKEKGDIPEGYSVSREKKERFSLILESASTNQTSMYLCASTLAGETDTQYFGPGTRLTVL.

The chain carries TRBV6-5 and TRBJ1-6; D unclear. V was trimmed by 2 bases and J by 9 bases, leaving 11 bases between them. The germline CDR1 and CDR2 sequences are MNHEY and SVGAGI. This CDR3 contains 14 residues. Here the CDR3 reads CASSYGTTVSPLHF. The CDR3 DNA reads TGTGCCAGCAGTTACGGAACAACAGTTTCACCCCTCCACTTT.

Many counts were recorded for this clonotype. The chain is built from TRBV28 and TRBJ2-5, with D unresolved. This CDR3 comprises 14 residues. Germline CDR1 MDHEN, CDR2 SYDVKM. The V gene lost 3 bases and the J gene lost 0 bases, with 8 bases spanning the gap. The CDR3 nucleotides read TGTGCCAGCAGTTTCTCCGGGTACCAAGAGACCCAGTACTTC. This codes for CASSFSGYQETQYF.

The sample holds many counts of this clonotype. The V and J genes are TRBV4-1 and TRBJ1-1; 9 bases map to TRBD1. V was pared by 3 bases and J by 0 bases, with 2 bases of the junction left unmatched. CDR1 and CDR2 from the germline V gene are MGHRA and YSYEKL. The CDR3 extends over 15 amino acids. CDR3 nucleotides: TGCGCCAGCAGCCAGGGACAGGGATTGAACACTGAAGCTTTCTTT. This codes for CASSQGQGLNTEAFF.

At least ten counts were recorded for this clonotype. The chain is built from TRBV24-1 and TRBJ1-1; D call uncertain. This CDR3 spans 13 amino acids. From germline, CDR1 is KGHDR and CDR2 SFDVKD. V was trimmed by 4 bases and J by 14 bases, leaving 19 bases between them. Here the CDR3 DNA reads TGTGCCACCAGTGACGCCGTGCTGGGTTTCCAATTCTTT. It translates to CATSDAVLGFQFF.

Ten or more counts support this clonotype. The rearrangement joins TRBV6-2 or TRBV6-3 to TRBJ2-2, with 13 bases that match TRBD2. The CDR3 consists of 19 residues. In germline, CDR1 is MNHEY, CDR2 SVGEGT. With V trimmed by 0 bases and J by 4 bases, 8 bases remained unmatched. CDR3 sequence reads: CASSYSPWTSGRGTGELFF. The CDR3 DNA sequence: TGTGCCAGCAGTTACTCCCCCTGGACTAGCGGGAGAGGCACCGGGGAGCTGTTTTTT.

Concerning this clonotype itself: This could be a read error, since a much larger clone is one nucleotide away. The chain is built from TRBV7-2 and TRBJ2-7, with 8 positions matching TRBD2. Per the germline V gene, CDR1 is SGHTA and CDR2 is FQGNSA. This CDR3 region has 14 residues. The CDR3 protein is CVSSRSGRGYEQYF. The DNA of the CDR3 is TGTGTCAGCAGCAGGAGCGGGAGAGGCTACGAGCAGTACTTC.

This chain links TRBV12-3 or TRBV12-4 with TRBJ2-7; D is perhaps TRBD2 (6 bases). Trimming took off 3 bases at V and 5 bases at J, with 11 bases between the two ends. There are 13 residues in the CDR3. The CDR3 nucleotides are TGTGCCAGCAGTTTTCGGGGGTTCAACGAGCAGTACTTC. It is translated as CASSFRGFNEQYF.

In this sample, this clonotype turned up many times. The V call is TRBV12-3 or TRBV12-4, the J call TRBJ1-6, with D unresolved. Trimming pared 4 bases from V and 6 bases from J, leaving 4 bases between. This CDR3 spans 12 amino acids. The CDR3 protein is CASSSGNSPLHF. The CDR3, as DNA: TGTGCCAGCAGTTCCGGTAATTCACCCCTCCACTTT.

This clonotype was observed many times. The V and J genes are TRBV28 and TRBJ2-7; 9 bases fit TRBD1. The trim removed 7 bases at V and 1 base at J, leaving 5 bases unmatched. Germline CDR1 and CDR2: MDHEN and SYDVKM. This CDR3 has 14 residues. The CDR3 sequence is CASTLQGASYEQYF. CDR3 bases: TGTGCCAGCACCCTACAGGGGGCGTCCTACGAGCAGTACTTC.

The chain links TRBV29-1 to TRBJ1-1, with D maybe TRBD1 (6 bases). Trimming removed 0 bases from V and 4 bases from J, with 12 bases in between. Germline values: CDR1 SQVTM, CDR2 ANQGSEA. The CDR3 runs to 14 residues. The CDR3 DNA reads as TGCAGCGTTGAAGATCCAGAGGGGGGCACTGAAGCTTTCTTT. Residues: CSVEDPEGGTEAFF.

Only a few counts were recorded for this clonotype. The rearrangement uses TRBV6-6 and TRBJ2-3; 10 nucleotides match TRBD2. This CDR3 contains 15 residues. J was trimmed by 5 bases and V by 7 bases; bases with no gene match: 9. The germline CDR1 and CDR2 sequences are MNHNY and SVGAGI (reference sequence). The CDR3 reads CASTLSGRALDTQYF. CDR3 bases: TGTGCCAGCACCCTAAGCGGGAGGGCGTTAGATACGCAGTATTTT.

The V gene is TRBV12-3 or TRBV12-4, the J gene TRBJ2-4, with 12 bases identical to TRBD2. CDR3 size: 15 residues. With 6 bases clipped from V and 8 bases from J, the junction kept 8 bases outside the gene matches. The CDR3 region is CASSPFGLAGYIQYF. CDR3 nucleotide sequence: TGTGCCAGCAGCCCGTTTGGACTAGCGGGGTACATTCAGTACTTC.

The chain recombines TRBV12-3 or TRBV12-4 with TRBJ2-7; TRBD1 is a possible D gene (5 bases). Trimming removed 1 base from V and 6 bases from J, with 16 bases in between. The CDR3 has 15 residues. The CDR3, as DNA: TGTGCCAGCAGTTTAGGTAGGGGCCCCGCAGGCGAGCAGTACTTC. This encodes CASSLGRGPAGEQYF.

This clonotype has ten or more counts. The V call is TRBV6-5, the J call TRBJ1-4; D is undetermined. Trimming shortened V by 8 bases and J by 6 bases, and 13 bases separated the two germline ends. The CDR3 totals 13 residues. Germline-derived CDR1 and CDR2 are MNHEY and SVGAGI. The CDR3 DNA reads TGTGCCAGCCGCGGACTGAAGCATGAAAAACTGTTTTTT. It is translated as CASRGLKHEKLFF.

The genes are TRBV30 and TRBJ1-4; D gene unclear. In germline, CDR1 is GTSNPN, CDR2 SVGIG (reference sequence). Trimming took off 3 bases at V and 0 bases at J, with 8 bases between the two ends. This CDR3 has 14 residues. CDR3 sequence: CAWSGGSTNEKLFF. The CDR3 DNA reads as TGTGCCTGGAGCGGTGGGTCAACTAATGAAAAACTGTTTTTT.

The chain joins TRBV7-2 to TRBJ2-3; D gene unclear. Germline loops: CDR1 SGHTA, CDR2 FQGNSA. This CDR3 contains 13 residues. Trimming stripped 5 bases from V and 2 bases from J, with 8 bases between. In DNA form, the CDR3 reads TGTGCCAGCAGCGCAACAAACACAGATACGCAGTATTTT. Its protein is CASSATNTDTQYF.

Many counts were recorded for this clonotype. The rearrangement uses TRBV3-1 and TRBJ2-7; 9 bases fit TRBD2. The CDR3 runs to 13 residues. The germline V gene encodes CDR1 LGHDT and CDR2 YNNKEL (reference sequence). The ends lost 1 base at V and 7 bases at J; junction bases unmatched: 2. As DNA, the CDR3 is TGTGCCAGCAGCCAAGGGCTAGCGGGAGAGCAGTACTTC. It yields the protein CASSQGLAGEQYF.

The CDR3 sequence: CAWSGGAGANVLTF. The CDR3 DNA reads as TGTGCCTGGAGTGGGGGGGCTGGGGCCAACGTCCTGACTTTC. The chain couples TRBV30 to TRBJ2-6; tentative D call: TRBD2 (6 bases). Germline values: CDR1 GTSNPN, CDR2 SVGIG (reference sequence). Between the trimmed V and J ends, which lost 1 base and 2 bases, there was a span of 6 bases. The CDR3 has 14 amino acids.

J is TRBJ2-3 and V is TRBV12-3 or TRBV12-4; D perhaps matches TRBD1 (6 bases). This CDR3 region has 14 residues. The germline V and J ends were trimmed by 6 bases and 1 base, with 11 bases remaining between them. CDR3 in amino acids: CASRTPGGTDTQYF. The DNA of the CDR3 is TGTGCCAGCAGGACTCCAGGGGGCACAGATACGCAGTATTTT.

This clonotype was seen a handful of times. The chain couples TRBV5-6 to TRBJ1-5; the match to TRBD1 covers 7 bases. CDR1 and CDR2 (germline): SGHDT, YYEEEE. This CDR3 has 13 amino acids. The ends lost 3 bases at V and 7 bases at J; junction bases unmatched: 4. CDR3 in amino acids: CASSSNRGQPQHF. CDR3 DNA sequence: TGTGCCAGCAGCTCAAACAGGGGCCAGCCCCAGCATTTT.

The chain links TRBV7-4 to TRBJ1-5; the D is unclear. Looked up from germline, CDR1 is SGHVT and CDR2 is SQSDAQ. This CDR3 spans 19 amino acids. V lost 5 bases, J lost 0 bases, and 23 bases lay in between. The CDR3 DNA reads TGTGCCAGCAGCGTGGTTAATTTGGGAGGCGGGGATAGCAATCAGCCCCAGCATTTT. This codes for CASSVVNLGGGDSNQPQHF.

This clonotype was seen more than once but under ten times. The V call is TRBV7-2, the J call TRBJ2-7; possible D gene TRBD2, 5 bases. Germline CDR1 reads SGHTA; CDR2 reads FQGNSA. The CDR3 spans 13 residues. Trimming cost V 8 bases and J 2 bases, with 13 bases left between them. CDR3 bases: TGTGCCAGCGGTTGGAGAGGGCCCTACGAGCAGTACTTC. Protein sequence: CASGWRGPYEQYF.

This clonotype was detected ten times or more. CDR3 nucleotides: TGCAGCGCCGATCGGGAGACCCAGTACTTC. Protein sequence: CSADRETQYF. The chain has TRBV29-1 and TRBJ2-5; D not resolved. Trimming took 7 bases from V and 5 from J, leaving 8 bases between them. CDR1 is SQVTM and CDR2 is ANQGSEA in the germline V gene. The CDR3 loop spans 10 amino acids.